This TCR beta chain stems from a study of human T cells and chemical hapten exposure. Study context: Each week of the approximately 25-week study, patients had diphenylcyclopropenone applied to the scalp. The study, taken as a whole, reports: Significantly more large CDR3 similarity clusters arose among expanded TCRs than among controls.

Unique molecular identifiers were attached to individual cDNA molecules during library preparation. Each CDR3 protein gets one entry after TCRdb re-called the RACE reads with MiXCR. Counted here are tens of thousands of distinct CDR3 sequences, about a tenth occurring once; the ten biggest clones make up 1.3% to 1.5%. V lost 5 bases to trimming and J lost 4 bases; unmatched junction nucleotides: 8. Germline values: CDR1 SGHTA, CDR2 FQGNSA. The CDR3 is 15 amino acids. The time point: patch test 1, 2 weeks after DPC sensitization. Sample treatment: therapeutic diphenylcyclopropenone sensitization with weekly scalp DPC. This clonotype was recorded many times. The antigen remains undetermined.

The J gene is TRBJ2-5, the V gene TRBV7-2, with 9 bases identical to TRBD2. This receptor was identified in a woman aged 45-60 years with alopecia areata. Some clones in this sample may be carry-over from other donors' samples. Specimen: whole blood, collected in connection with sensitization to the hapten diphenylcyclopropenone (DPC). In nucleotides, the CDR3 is TGTGCCAGCAGCCTTCGAGCGGGGGGCAGAGAGACCCAGTACTTC. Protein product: CASSLRAGGRETQYF.